These 15 T cell receptor beta chains were sequenced from one sample in a study of T cell repertoires in cytomegalovirus infection. One entry per CDR3 protein results from TCRdb running MiXCR on the reads. The repertoire holds about half a million distinct CDR3 sequences, with roughly a third as singletons. These receptors lack a known antigen. Here the sequenced sample was cultured PBMCs, taken from culture after CMV antigen stimulation. The receptors here all came from a human donor in good health (CMV status not recorded). Some clones in this sample may be carry-over from other donors' samples.

This clonotype was picked up many times. The rearrangement links TRBV12-3 or TRBV12-4 to TRBJ2-1, with D possibly matching TRBD2 (6 bases). The CDR3 runs to 15 residues. V lost 4 bases to trimming and J lost 7 bases, with 17 bases between them. The CDR3, as DNA: TGTGCCAGCAGTTGGGGGGAGTTAGCAAGGAATGAGCAGTTCTTC. Encoded protein: CASSWGELARNEQFF.

The V call is TRBV19, the J call TRBJ2-1, with D maybe TRBD1 (6 bases). CDR3 size: 13 residues. Trimming shortened V by 8 bases and J by 3 bases, and 11 bases separated the two germline ends. The germline V gene encodes CDR1 LNHDA and CDR2 SQIVND (reference sequence). The CDR3 loop reads CASSTGFYNEQFF. The DNA for the CDR3 is TGTGCCAGTTCAACAGGGTTCTACAATGAGCAGTTCTTC. The full variable domain, in which reference TRBV19 and TRBJ2-1 provide the parts outside the CDR3, is DGGITQSPKYLFRKEGQNVTLSCEQNLNHDAMYWYRQDPGQGLRLIYYSQIVNDFQKGDIAEGYSVSREKKESFPLTVTSAQKNPTAFYLCASSTGFYNEQFFGPGTRLTVL.

This sequence joins TRBV10-3 and TRBJ2-1, with D perhaps TRBD2 (6 bases). The CDR3 loop spans 14 amino acids. Germline V gene lookup returns CDR1 ENHRY and CDR2 SYGVKD. Trimming shortened V by 10 bases and J by 2 bases, and 15 bases separated the two germline ends. The CDR3 sequence: CASRLGGTYNEQFF. CDR3 nucleotide sequence: TGTGCCAGCCGGTTGGGCGGGACCTACAATGAGCAGTTCTTC.

About this clonotype: A much larger clone is a single base away; this may be a read error. The chain couples TRBV6-2 or TRBV6-3 to TRBJ1-1, with D uncertain. Germline CDR1 and CDR2: MNHEY and SVGEGT. CDR3 size: 13 residues. DNA for the CDR3: TGTGCCAGCAGTTACAGGGAGAACACTGAAACTTTCTTT. It codes for CASSYRENTETFF.

The chain carries TRBV12-3 or TRBV12-4 and TRBJ1-5; a possible D gene is TRBD1 (5 bases). The CDR3 sequence is 14 residues long. Trimming took 6 bases from V and 7 from J, leaving 16 bases between them. The CDR3 sequence is CASSHEGRAQPQHF. CDR3 bases: TGTGCCAGCAGCCACGAGGGGAGGGCCCAGCCCCAGCATTTT.

The rearrangement joins TRBV27 to TRBJ2-2; tentative D call: TRBD1 (7 bases). The CDR3 totals 16 residues. Germline CDR1 reads MNHEY; CDR2 reads SMNVEV (reference sequence). V was cut by 6 bases and J by 0 bases, with 14 bases left in between. CDR3 DNA sequence: TGTGCCAGCAGGCAGGGGGGCTACGCGAACACCGGGGAGCTGTTTTTT. Its protein is CASRQGGYANTGELFF.

This chain links TRBV4-1 with TRBJ1-2; 9 bases fit TRBD1. Germline CDR1 reads MGHRA; CDR2 reads YSYEKL. V lost 0 bases to trimming and J lost 2 bases; unmatched junction nucleotides: 1. The CDR3 is 15 amino acids. DNA of the CDR3: TGCGCCAGCAGCCAAGATGACAGGGGGAACTATGGCTACACCTTC. It is translated as CASSQDDRGNYGYTF.

The rearrangement joins TRBV6-5 to TRBJ1-2; no definite D call. The ends were cut back, 6 bases at V and 3 bases at J, with 20 bases in the middle. The germline gives CDR1 MNHEY, CDR2 SVGAGI. CDR3 length: 16 amino acids. The chain's CDR3 is CASRVGRTRGDYGYTF. The CDR3, as DNA: TGTGCCAGCAGAGTAGGACGGACCCGCGGCGACTATGGCTACACCTTC.

The V gene is TRBV20-1, the J gene TRBJ2-7; D may correspond to TRBD1 or TRBD2 (7 bases each). The CDR3 has 16 amino acids. Trimming stripped 3 bases from V and 2 bases from J, with 20 bases between. CDR1 DFQATT and CDR2 SNEGSKA come from the germline V gene (reference sequence). CDR3 loop: CSARSWEGQLPYEQYF. CDR3 DNA sequence: TGCAGTGCTAGGTCCTGGGAGGGACAGCTTCCCTACGAGCAGTACTTC.

This clonotype was recorded a few times. CDR3 in amino acids: CASSATGQANQPQHF. The CDR3 nucleotides read TGTGCCAGCAGCGCTACCGGACAGGCCAATCAGCCCCAGCATTTT. The chain joins TRBV11-2 to TRBJ1-5, with 7 bases that match TRBD1. Germline V gene sequence: CDR1 SGHAT, CDR2 FQNNGV. With 5 bases clipped from V and 3 bases from J, the junction kept 7 bases outside the gene matches. This CDR3 is built from 15 residues.

The chain links TRBV2 to TRBJ2-7; D unclear. The CDR3 has 12 amino acids. In germline, CDR1 is SNHLY, CDR2 FYNNEI. Trimming left V 8 bases short and J 2 bases short, with 10 bases between. The CDR3 DNA follows: TGTGCCAGCCTCTGGCCGCCCTACGAGCAGTACGTC. Translated, it gives CASLWPPYEQYV.

The rearrangement joins TRBV28 to TRBJ1-3, with D uncertain. V was shortened by 3 bases and J by 0 bases, with 12 bases between the two germline ends. Germline CDR1 is MDHEN and CDR2 is SYDVKM. This CDR3 region has 16 residues. Here the CDR3 DNA reads TGTGCCAGCAGTTTCGACGTACCGAGCTCTGGAAACACCATATATTTT. This translates into CASSFDVPSSGNTIYF.

This chain connects TRBV6-2 or TRBV6-3 to TRBJ2-1; D may be TRBD2 (5 bases). The CDR3 spans 14 residues. Germline CDR1 MNHEY, CDR2 SVGEGT. V was shortened by 1 base and J by 5 bases, with 9 bases between the two germline ends. The CDR3 sequence: CASSYWERNNEQFF. The CDR3 DNA follows: TGTGCCAGCAGTTACTGGGAGAGGAACAATGAGCAGTTCTTC.

This clonotype was found once. The genes are TRBV29-1 and TRBJ1-1, with D possibly matching TRBD1 (6 bases). Germline CDR1 SQVTM, CDR2 ANQGSEA. This CDR3 spans 13 amino acids. Trimming left V 5 bases short and J 5 bases short, with 15 bases between. The CDR3 loop is CSVNQQGGTEAFF. The CDR3 nucleotides are TGCAGCGTTAACCAACAGGGAGGAACTGAAGCTTTCTTT.

In this sample, this clonotype turned up a few times. The chain is built from TRBV12-3 or TRBV12-4 and TRBJ2-5; 7 bases line up with TRBD2. V shed 6 bases and J 7 bases; nucleotides not matched to a gene: 8. The length of the CDR3 is 13 residues. CDR3 protein: CASRTSRVWTQYF. As DNA, the CDR3 is TGTGCCAGCAGGACTAGCAGGGTTTGGACCCAGTACTTC.